This T cell receptor (beta chain) is drawn from a study of CD8 T cells in Susac syndrome (dated by TCRdb to the late 2010s). Background on the whole study: Repertoire sequencing was used to test whether CD8+ T cell activation and differentiation in Susac syndrome was antigen driven. Broad study findings and their caveats: The number of individuals in the TCR sequencing and HLA analysis was acknowledged as relatively small.

High-throughput TCR beta sequencing profiled peripheral blood CD8+ and CD4+ T cells from healthy donors, Susac syndrome patients and multiple sclerosis patients. The healthy donors served as controls matched for age and sex. Bulk CD8+ and CD4+ T cells were purified by magnetic negative isolation, whereas CD8+ TEMRA cells were enriched by FACS. Blood was drawn into EDTA tubes, processed within 24 hours, and PBMCs were isolated by density gradient centrifugation. PBMCs intended for TCR sequencing were cryopreserved in liquid nitrogen and were subsequently thawed in a 37 degrees C water bath. Purity of sorted or isolated CD4+, CD8+ and CD8+ TEMRA cells was at least 90%. V is pruned by 0 bases and J by 1 base, leaving 12 bases of the junction without a gene match. From its cysteine to its phenylalanine, the CDR3 spans 19 amino acids. Of all the DNA, just the CDR3 is kept, 57 bases in frame from base 1.

As regards this clonotype: Its recognized antigen is unknown. Base qualities were left out, and no much larger clone turns up one base away.

RNA was extracted using the RNeasy kit, and roughly 0.45 to 1 microgram was reverse transcribed with random hexamers. The immunoSEQ multiplex PCR assay, which covers 54 Vbeta and 13 Jbeta segments, was used to amplify TCR beta CDR3 regions. PCR amplification bias was corrected using a synthetic template baseline for primer optimization and computational correction. Per the authors' processing: Only productive sequences were kept, with reads annotated to V, D and J genes according to IMGT and analyzed in immunoSEQ Analyzer. Clonality was computed as one minus Shannon entropy normalized by log2 of the number of productive unique sequences. Public and private clones were assessed among the 100 most prevalent clones of each patient and control. Clones were defined as Susac-specific when absent from the healthy and MS cohorts, from about 1,100 published viral clones and from other ImmuneACCESS disease sequences. The public reads were reanalyzed by TCRdb: fastp trimming at Q25, MiXCR alignment, in-frame beta chains only. Merged by CDR3 protein, the rows form single entries marked with the most common genes and DNA. TCRdb's processing, not the study's, gives the V and J calls here. The sample includes some 110,000 distinct CDR3 sequences, with about 93% observed a single time. The top ten hold 0.087% of the sample.

The material sequenced was CD4+ T cells from PBMCs. This receptor was identified in a human donor in good health. The sequence is built from TRBV23-1 and TRBJ2-1; 7 middle bases align to TRBD1. TRBV23-1 falls under the ORF class, with uncertain function. In nucleotides, the sequence is TGCGCCAGCAGTCAATCGCGAGGAGAGGGGACAGCGTCCTACAATGAGCAGTTCTTC. Translated, this gives CASSQSRGEGTASYNEQFF.